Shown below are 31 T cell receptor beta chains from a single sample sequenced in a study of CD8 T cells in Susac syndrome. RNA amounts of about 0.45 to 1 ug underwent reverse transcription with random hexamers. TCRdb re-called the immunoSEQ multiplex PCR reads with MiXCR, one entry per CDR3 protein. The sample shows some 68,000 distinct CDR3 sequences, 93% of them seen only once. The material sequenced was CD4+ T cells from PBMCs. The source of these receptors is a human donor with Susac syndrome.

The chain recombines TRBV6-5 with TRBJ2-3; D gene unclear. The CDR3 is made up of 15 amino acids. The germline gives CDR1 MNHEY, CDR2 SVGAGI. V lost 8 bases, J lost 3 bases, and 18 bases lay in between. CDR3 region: CASSLTGFGTDTQYF. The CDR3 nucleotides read TGTGCCAGCTCGCTCACGGGTTTTGGGACAGATACGCAGTATTTT.

The CDR3 bases are TGTGCCAGCACCCCGAACACCGGGGAGCTGTTTTTT. Its protein is CASTPNTGELFF. V and J are TRBV5-5 and TRBJ2-2; D gene uncertain. This CDR3 is 12 amino acids long. With 6 bases removed from V and 0 bases from J, the gap between germline ends came to 3 bases. CDR1 and CDR2 from the germline V gene are SGHKS and YYEKEE (reference sequence).

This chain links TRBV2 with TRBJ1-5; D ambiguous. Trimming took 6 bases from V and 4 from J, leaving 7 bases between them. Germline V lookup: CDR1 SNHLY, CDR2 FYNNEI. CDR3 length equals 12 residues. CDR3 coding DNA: TGTGCCAGCAGGGTCCTAAATCAGCCCCAGCATTTT. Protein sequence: CASRVLNQPQHF.

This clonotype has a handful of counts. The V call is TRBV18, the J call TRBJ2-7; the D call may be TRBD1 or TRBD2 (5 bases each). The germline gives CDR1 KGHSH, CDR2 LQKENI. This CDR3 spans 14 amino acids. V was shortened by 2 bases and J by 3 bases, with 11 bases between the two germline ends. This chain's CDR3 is CASSPGTGDYEQYF. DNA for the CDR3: TGTGCCAGCTCACCAGGGACGGGTGACTACGAGCAGTACTTC.

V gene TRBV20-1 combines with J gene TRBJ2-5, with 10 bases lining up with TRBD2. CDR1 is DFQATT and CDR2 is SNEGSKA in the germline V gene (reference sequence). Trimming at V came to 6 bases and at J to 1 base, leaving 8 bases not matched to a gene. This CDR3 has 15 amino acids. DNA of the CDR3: TGCAGTGCAAGCGGACTAGCGGAGACCCAAGAGACCCAGTACTTC. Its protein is CSASGLAETQETQYF.

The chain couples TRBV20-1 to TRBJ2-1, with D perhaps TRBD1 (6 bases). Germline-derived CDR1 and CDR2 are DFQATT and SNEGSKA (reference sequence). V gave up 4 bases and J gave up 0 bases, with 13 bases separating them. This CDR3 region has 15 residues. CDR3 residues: CSATKQGNSYNEQFF. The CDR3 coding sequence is TGCAGTGCTACCAAACAGGGCAACTCCTACAATGAGCAGTTCTTC.

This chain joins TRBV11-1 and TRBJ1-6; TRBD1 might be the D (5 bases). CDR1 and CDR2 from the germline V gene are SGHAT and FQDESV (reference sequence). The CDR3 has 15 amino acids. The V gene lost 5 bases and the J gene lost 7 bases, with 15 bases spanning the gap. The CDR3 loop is CASSPGGLLNSPLHF. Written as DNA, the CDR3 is TGTGCCAGCAGCCCCGGGGGACTGCTGAATTCACCCCTCCACTTT.

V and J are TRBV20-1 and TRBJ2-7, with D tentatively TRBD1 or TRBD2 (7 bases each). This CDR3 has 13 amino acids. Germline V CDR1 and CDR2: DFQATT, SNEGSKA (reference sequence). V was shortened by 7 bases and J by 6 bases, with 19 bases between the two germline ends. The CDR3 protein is CSGRGEGFGEQYF. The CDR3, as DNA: TGCAGTGGCAGGGGGGAGGGCTTCGGCGAGCAGTACTTC.

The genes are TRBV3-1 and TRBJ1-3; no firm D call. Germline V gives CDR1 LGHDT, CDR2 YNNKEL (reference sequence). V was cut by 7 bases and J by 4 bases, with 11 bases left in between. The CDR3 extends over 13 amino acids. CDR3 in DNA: TGTGCCAGCACCCCTCATGGGGGAAACACCATATATTTT. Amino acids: CASTPHGGNTIYF. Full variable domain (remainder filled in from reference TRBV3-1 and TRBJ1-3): DTAVSQTPKYLVTQMGNDKSIKCEQNLGHDTMYWYKQDSKKFLKIMFSYNNKELIINETVPNRFSPKSPDKAHLNLHINSLELGDSAVYFCASTPHGGNTIYFGEGSWLTVV.

The CDR3 DNA sequence: TGTGCCTGCAAGGAAGCTTTCTTT. Residues: CACKEAFF. This chain joins TRBV7-3 and TRBJ1-1; no clear D. Germline CDR1 reads SGHTA; CDR2 reads FQGTGA. The CDR3 sequence is 8 residues long. Trimming took 11 bases from V and 8 from J, leaving 6 bases between them.

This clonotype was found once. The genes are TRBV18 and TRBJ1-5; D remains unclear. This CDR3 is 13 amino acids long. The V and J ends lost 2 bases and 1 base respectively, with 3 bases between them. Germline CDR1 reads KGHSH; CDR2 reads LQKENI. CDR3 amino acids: CASSPNSNQPQHF. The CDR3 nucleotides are TGTGCCAGCTCACCAAACAGCAATCAGCCCCAGCATTTT.

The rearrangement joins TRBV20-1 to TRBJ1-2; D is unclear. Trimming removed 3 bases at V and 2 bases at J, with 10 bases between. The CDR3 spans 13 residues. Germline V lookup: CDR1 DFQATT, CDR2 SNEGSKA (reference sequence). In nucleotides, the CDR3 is TGCAGTGCTAGCCTGCGGAAGAACTATGGCTACACCTTC. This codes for CSASLRKNYGYTF.

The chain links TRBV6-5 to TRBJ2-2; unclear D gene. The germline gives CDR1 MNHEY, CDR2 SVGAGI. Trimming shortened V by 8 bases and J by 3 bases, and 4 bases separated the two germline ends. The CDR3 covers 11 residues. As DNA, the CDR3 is TGTGCCAGCTGCCACACCGGGGAGCTGTTTTTT. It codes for CASCHTGELFF.

CDR3 sequence: CASSPQQASNQPQHF. In DNA, the CDR3 is TGTGCCAGCAGCCCCCAGCAGGCGAGCAATCAGCCCCAGCATTTT. The J gene is TRBJ1-5, the V gene TRBV7-2, with D unresolved. This CDR3 is built from 15 residues. Trimming stripped 5 bases from V and 1 base from J, with 12 bases between. CDR1 is SGHTA, CDR2 FQGNSA, per germline.

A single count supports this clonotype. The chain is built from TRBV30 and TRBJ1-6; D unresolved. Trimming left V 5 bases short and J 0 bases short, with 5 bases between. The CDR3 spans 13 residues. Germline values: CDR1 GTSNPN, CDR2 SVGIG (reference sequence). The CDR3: CAWGSSYNSPLHF. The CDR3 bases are TGTGCCTGGGGGAGCTCCTATAATTCACCCCTCCACTTT.

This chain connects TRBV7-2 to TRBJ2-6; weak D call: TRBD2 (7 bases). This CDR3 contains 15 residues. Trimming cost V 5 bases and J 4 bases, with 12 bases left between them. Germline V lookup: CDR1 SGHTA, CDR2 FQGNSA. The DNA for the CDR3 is TGTGCCAGCAGCCTAGGGGGGGCCGGGGCCAACGTCCTGACTTTC. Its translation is CASSLGGAGANVLTF.

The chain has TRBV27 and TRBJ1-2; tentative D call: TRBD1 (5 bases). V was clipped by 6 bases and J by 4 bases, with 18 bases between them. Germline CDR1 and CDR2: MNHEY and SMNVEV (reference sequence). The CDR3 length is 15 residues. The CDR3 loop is CASRTPRGATYGYTF. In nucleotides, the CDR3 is TGTGCCAGCAGGACCCCTCGTGGGGCTACCTATGGCTACACCTTC.

The CDR3 loop is CATSDFGRANTGELFF. In DNA, the CDR3 is TGTGCCACCAGTGATTTCGGCAGGGCGAACACCGGGGAGCTGTTTTTT. This chain links TRBV24-1 with TRBJ2-2; maybe TRBD1 (5 bases). Per germline, CDR1 KGHDR and CDR2 SFDVKD. This CDR3 is built from 16 residues. V was trimmed by 1 base and J by 0 bases, leaving 8 bases between them.

CDR3 residues: CASMDFTEAFF. The CDR3 DNA follows: TGTGCCAGCATGGACTTCACTGAAGCTTTCTTT. This chain links TRBV28 with TRBJ1-1, with D unclear. V was trimmed by 7 bases and J by 4 bases, leaving 7 bases between them. Germline loops: CDR1 MDHEN, CDR2 SYDVKM. The CDR3 is 11 residues long.

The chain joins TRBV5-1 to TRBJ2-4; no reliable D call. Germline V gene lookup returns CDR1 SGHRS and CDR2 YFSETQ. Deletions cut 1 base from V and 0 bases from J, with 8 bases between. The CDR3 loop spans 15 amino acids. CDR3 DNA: TGCGCCAGCAGCTTGACAGAACTAGCCAAAAACATTCAGTACTTC. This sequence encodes CASSLTELAKNIQYF.

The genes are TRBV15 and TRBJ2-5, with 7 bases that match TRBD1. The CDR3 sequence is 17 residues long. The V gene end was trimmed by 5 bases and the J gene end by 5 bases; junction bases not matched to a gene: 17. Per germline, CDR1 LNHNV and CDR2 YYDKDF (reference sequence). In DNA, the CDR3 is TGTGCCACCAGCTCGGGACAGAGGGCGTCGGCCGGGGAGACCCAGTACTTC. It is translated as CATSSGQRASAGETQYF.

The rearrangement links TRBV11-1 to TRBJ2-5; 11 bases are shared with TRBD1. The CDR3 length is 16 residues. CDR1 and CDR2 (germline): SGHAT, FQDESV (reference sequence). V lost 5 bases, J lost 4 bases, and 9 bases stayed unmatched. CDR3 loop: CASSPRTGGPVETQYF. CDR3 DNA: TGTGCCAGCAGCCCTCGGACAGGGGGCCCCGTAGAGACCCAGTACTTC. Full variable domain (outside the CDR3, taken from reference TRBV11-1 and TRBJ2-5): EAEVAQSPRYKITEKSQAVAFWCDPISGHATLYWYRQILGQGPELLVQFQDESVVDDSQLPKDRFSAERLKGVDSTLKIQPAELGDSAMYLCASSPRTGGPVETQYFGPGTRLLVL.

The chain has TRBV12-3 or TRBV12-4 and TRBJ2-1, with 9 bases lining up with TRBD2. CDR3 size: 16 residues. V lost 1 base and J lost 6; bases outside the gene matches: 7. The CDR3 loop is CASSLERLAGTNEQFF. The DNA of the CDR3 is TGTGCCAGCAGTTTAGAACGGCTAGCGGGGACCAATGAGCAGTTCTTC.

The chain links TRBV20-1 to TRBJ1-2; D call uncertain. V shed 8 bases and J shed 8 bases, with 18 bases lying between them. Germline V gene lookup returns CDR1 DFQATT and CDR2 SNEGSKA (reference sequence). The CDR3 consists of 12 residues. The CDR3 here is CSLARGKGGYTF. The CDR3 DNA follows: TGCAGTCTAGCGAGAGGGAAAGGCGGCTACACCTTC.

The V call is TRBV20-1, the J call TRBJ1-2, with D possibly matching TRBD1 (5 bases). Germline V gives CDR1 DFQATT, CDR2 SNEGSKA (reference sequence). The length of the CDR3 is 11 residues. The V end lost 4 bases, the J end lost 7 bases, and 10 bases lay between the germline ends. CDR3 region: CSANGGFGYTF. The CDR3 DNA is TGCAGTGCTAACGGGGGGTTTGGCTACACCTTC.

This CDR3 reads CASSRMDRVGTQYF. CDR3 nucleotide sequence: TGTGCCAGCAGCCGAATGGACAGGGTCGGGACCCAGTACTTC. V and J are TRBV5-4 and TRBJ2-5; 8 nucleotides align to TRBD1. V dropped 4 bases and J dropped 7; count of bases not matched to a gene: 9. CDR1 and CDR2 from the germline V gene are SGHNT and YYREEE (reference sequence). CDR3 size: 14 residues.

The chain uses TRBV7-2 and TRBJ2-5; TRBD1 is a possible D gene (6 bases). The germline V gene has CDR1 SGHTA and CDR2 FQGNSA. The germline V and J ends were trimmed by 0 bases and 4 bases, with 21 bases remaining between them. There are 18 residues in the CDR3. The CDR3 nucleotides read TGTGCCAGCAGCTTAGCACAGGGTGGCTGGAGCATTTTAGAGACCCAGTACTTC. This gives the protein CASSLAQGGWSILETQYF.

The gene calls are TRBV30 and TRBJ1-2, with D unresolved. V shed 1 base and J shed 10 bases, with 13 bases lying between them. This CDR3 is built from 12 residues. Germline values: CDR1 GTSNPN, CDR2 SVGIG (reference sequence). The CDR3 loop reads CAWSGLSPDYTF. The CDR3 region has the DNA TGTGCCTGGAGTGGACTCTCTCCGGACTACACCTTC.

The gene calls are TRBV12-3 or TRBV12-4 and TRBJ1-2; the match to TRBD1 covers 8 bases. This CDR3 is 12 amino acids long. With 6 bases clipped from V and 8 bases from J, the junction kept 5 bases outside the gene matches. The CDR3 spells CASSRTGNGYTF. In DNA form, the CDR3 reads TGTGCCAGCAGCCGGACAGGGAACGGCTACACCTTC.

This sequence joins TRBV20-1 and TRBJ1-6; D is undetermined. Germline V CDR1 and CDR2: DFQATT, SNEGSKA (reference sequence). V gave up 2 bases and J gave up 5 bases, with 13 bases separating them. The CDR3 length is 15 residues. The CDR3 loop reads CSARPPVLHNSPLHF. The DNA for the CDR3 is TGCAGTGCTAGACCTCCGGTACTTCATAATTCACCCCTCCACTTT.

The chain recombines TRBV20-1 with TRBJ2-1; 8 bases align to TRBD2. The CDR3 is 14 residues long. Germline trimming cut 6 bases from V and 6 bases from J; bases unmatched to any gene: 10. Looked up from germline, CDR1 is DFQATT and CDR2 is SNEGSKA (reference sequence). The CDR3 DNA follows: TGCAGTGCCCACCCCGGGGGGGAACCCAATGAGCAGTTCTTC. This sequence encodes CSAHPGGEPNEQFF.